The 28 T cell receptor beta chains below were found in one sample sequenced in a study of cytomegalovirus exposure and HLA in healthy donors. Primers for the PCR totalled 60 Vbeta and 13 Jbeta. TCRdb keeps only in-frame clones here, not all; method: immunoSEQ multiplex PCR. Its table lists fewer than 200,000 clones. Sequencing was done on a sample of PBMCs. The source is a man aged 30-40 years in good health and CMV-seronegative.

This chain uses TRBV5-4 with TRBJ1-4; D call uncertain. Looked up from germline, CDR1 is SGHNT and CDR2 is YYREEE (reference sequence). This CDR3 contains 14 residues. V was shortened by 3 bases and J by 6 bases, with 12 bases between the two germline ends. The chain's CDR3 is CASSSDTAYEKLFF. CDR3 sequence (DNA): TGTGCCAGCAGCTCCGACACAGCCTATGAAAAACTGTTTTTT.

V and J are TRBV2 and TRBJ1-3; weak D call: TRBD1 (5 bases). Germline V CDR1 and CDR2: SNHLY, FYNNEI. The germline V and J ends were trimmed by 4 bases and 0 bases, with 10 bases remaining between them. The CDR3 extends over 15 amino acids. CDR3 region: CASSVQGISGNTIYF. In nucleotides, the CDR3 is TGTGCCAGCAGTGTCCAGGGCATCTCTGGAAACACCATATATTTT.

The chain recombines TRBV11-2 with TRBJ2-3, with D hard to call. This CDR3 is built from 16 residues. Germline CDR1 SGHAT, CDR2 FQNNGV. Between the trimmed V and J ends, which lost 0 bases and 6 bases, there was a span of 16 bases. The CDR3 nucleotides are TGTGCCAGCAGCTTAGACCCGACAATGGTCAGGGATACGCAGTATTTT. Its protein is CASSLDPTMVRDTQYF.

This chain connects TRBV5-1 to TRBJ2-5; the D gene is possibly TRBD2 (5 bases). The assigned J gene may be wrong: the sequence end matches TRBJ2-7 better. The CDR3 contains 15 residues. The V gene's germline CDR1 is SGHRS and CDR2 YFSETQ. CDR3 DNA: TGCGCCAGCAGCTTGATGGGGTGGGAGCCAGGCGAGCAGTACTTC. Its protein is CASSLMGWEPGEQYF.

The genes are TRBV5-1 and TRBJ1-1; D is unclear. CDR1 and CDR2 (germline): SGHRS, YFSETQ. This CDR3 has 14 amino acids. V was clipped by 2 bases and J by 3 bases, with 11 bases between them. CDR3 sequence (DNA): TGCGCCAGCAGCTTAAGCGGGAGGCACACTGAAGCTTTCTTT. It specifies CASSLSGRHTEAFF.

The chain couples TRBV27 to TRBJ2-5; the match to TRBD1 covers 9 bases. Looked up from germline, CDR1 is MNHEY and CDR2 is SMNVEV (reference sequence). The CDR3 has 14 amino acids. Trimming cost V 7 bases and J 5 bases; bases outside gene matches: 8. The CDR3 region has the DNA TGTGCCAGCATGGTACAGGGGGCTGAGGAGACCCAGTACTTC. Encoded protein: CASMVQGAEETQYF.

The chain links TRBV7-8 to TRBJ1-3, with 10 bases fitting TRBD1. CDR1 is SGHVS and CDR2 is FQNEAQ in the germline V gene. Trimming took 1 base from V and 0 from J; bases not matched to a gene: 6. CDR3 length: 18 amino acids. CDR3: CASSLDLDRGSSGNTIYF. The DNA for the CDR3 is TGTGCCAGCAGCTTAGATTTGGACAGGGGGAGCTCTGGAAACACCATATATTTT. The complete variable domain, with remaining parts taken from reference TRBV7-8 and TRBJ1-3, reads GAGVSQSPRYKVAKRGQDVALRCDPISGHVSLFWYQQALGQGPEFLTYFQNEAQLDKSGLPSDRFFAERPEGSVSTLKIQRTQQEDSAVYLCASSLDLDRGSSGNTIYFGEGSWLTVV.

The gene calls are TRBV2 and TRBJ1-2; a possible D gene is TRBD1 (6 bases). CDR1 and CDR2 (germline): SNHLY, FYNNEI. The CDR3 has 14 residues. V was trimmed by 6 bases and J by 5 bases, leaving 16 bases between them. This chain's CDR3 is CASRGPDRAYGYTF. Here the CDR3 DNA reads TGTGCCAGCAGAGGTCCGGACAGAGCGTATGGCTACACCTTC.

The V call is TRBV21-1, the J call TRBJ1-5; TRBD1, the table's D call, was not compared with the DNA. TRBV21-1 constitutes a pseudogene. The CDR3 spans 13 residues. The CDR3 nucleotides read TGTGCCAGCGGGGACAGGGTCAATCAGCCCCAGCATTTT. This codes for CASGDRVNQPQHF.

This chain connects TRBV10-3 to TRBJ1-1; 10 bases fit TRBD1. The CDR3 runs to 14 residues. Germline values: CDR1 ENHRY, CDR2 SYGVKD. V gave up 7 bases and J gave up 11 bases; unmatched junction bases: 13. The CDR3 region is CAITRDRGLGEAFF. CDR3 in DNA: TGTGCCATCACCAGGGACAGGGGTCTAGGAGAGGCTTTCTTT.

The chain joins TRBV7-2 to TRBJ2-3, with D possibly matching TRBD2 (6 bases). Trimming took 1 base from V and 2 from J, leaving 13 bases between them. The CDR3 is 16 residues long. Per germline, CDR1 SGHTA and CDR2 FQGNSA. For the CDR3, the DNA is TGTGCCAGCAGCTTAGTGGCTAGCGCGACCACAGATACGCAGTATTTT. It specifies CASSLVASATTDTQYF.

The rearrangement links TRBV28 to TRBJ1-2; weak D call: TRBD1 (5 bases). CDR3 length: 12 amino acids. Between the trimmed V and J ends, which lost 3 bases and 7 bases, there was a span of 9 bases. From germline, CDR1 is MDHEN and CDR2 SYDVKM. This chain's CDR3 is CASSFQGSGYTF. The CDR3 coding sequence is TGTGCCAGCAGTTTTCAGGGTTCTGGCTACACCTTC.

The chain uses TRBV7-2 and TRBJ1-1, with TRBD1 identical over 7 bases. Germline V gives CDR1 SGHTA, CDR2 FQGNSA. The CDR3 covers 14 residues. With 5 bases clipped from V and 4 bases from J, the junction kept 7 bases outside the gene matches. CDR3 nucleotide sequence: TGTGCCAGCAGCCCCCGACAGGGAGGCACTGAAGCTTTCTTT. Protein: CASSPRQGGTEAFF.

This chain joins TRBV25-1 and TRBJ2-3, with 9 nucleotides matching TRBD2. The length of the CDR3 is 16 residues. The junction had 6 bases not matched to a gene; V was cut back by 1 base and J by 4 bases. Germline values: CDR1 MGHDK, CDR2 SYGVNS. The CDR3 DNA sequence: TGTGCCAGCAGTGAATGGAGCGGGAGGAGCGCAGATACGCAGTATTTT. Protein: CASSEWSGRSADTQYF.

The chain combines TRBV6-6 with TRBJ1-5; D unclear. The V end was cut by 5 bases, the J end by 5 bases, with 13 bases between. The CDR3 extends over 14 amino acids. Germline CDR1 and CDR2: MNHNY and SVGAGI (reference sequence). Here the CDR3 DNA reads TGTGCCAGCAGTCCCCGTGAGTACGATCAGCCCCAGCATTTT. Amino acids: CASSPREYDQPQHF.

The V gene is TRBV6-1, the J gene TRBJ1-5; unclear D gene. This CDR3 has 13 residues. With 4 bases removed from V and 7 bases from J, the gap between germline ends came to 11 bases. CDR1 and CDR2 (germline): MNHNS, SASEGT. This chain's CDR3 is CASSAILEQPQHF. Written as DNA, the CDR3 is TGTGCCAGCAGTGCGATACTCGAGCAGCCCCAGCATTTT.

The chain carries TRBV5-6 and TRBJ2-2; tentative D call: TRBD2 (5 bases). The CDR3 totals 16 residues. The germline V gene encodes CDR1 SGHDT and CDR2 YYEEEE. V was pared by 0 bases and J by 4 bases, with 13 bases between. The CDR3 bases are TGTGCCAGCAGCTTGGTGGACGCCGCGGGCACCGGGGAGCTGTTTTTT. Translating gives CASSLVDAAGTGELFF. Looking up the rest from reference TRBV5-6 and TRBJ2-2 gives the full variable domain: DAGVTQSPTHLIKTRGQQVTLRCSPKSGHDTVSWYQQALGQGPQFIFQYYEEEERQRGNFPDRFSGHQFPNYSSELNVNALLLGDSALYLCASSLVDAAGTGELFFGEGSRLTVL.

The genes are TRBV6-1 and TRBJ2-7, with 9 bases matching TRBD2. With 2 bases clipped from V and 2 bases from J, the junction kept 4 bases outside the gene matches. Germline CDR1 is MNHNS and CDR2 is SASEGT. This CDR3 contains 15 residues. Written as DNA, the CDR3 is TGTGCCAGCAGTGAATTTTCTAGCGGGACCTACGAGCAGTACTTC. Its translation: CASSEFSSGTYEQYF.

This rearrangement joins TRBV7-7 to TRBJ2-7, with 10 bases that match TRBD2. Germline trimming cut 1 base from V and 7 bases from J; bases unmatched to any gene: 13. CDR3 length: 17 amino acids. Germline CDR1 and CDR2: SSHAT and FNYEAQ (reference sequence). The CDR3 DNA reads as TGTGCCAGCAGCTTAGGGACTAGCGGCGGACTTCGATTGGAGCAGTACTTC. Translation gives CASSLGTSGGLRLEQYF.

The genes are TRBV6-1 and TRBJ2-7, with 7 bases lining up with TRBD2. Germline trimming cut 0 bases from V and 3 bases from J; bases unmatched to any gene: 11. CDR3 length equals 17 residues. Germline V gives CDR1 MNHNS, CDR2 SASEGT. The CDR3 DNA follows: TGTGCCAGCAGTGAAGCGATCGGGAGGCTGGAATTCTACGAGCAGTACTTC. Translated: CASSEAIGRLEFYEQYF.

The chain joins TRBV6-1 to TRBJ2-5; 7 bases line up with TRBD1. The J call is in doubt because the DNA end fits TRBJ2-7 better. Germline CDR1 reads MNHNS; CDR2 reads SASEGT. The CDR3 runs to 14 residues. The CDR3 region has the DNA TGTGCCAGCAGTGGGACAGGAATATCCTACGAGCAGTACTTC. Translation: CASSGTGISYEQYF.

The V and J genes are TRBV6-1 and TRBJ1-2; D gene unclear. The V gene lost 4 bases and the J gene lost 0 bases, with 18 bases spanning the gap. The CDR3 is made up of 17 amino acids. Germline CDR1 and CDR2: MNHNS and SASEGT. Written as DNA, the CDR3 is TGTGCCAGCAGTGTCTTTTCAGACTTTAAGGCTAACTATGGCTACACCTTC. This gives the protein CASSVFSDFKANYGYTF.

The genes are TRBV11-2 and TRBJ1-1, with D unclear. V lost 5 bases and J 1 base, leaving 8 bases between the germline ends. Germline CDR1 is SGHAT and CDR2 is FQNNGV. CDR3 length: 13 residues. The CDR3 loop reads CASSLQPNTEAFF. DNA for the CDR3: TGTGCCAGCAGCCTACAGCCGAACACTGAAGCTTTCTTT. The full variable domain, in which reference TRBV11-2 and TRBJ1-1 provide the parts outside the CDR3, is EAGVAQSPRYKIIEKRQSVAFWCNPISGHATLYWYQQILGQGPKLLIQFQNNGVVDDSQLPKDRFSAERLKGVDSTLKIQPAKLEDSAVYLCASSLQPNTEAFFGQGTRLTVV.

This sequence joins TRBV30 and TRBJ1-6; weak D call: TRBD1 (5 bases). CDR3 length: 11 amino acids. Germline CDR1 and CDR2: GTSNPN and SVGIG (reference sequence). V was cut by 5 bases and J by 16 bases, with 15 bases left in between. CDR3 sequence: CAWRAGHSLHF. The CDR3 nucleotides are TGTGCCTGGCGCGCTGGACACTCTCTCCACTTT.

This rearrangement joins TRBV2 to TRBJ1-5, with a possible D match to TRBD1 (6 bases). The CDR3 runs 14 residues. Trimming pared 8 bases from V and 0 bases from J, leaving 11 bases between. Germline values: CDR1 SNHLY, CDR2 FYNNEI. The DNA for the CDR3 is TGTGCCAGCTCCTGGGACAATAGCAATCAGCCCCAGCATTTT. It is translated as CASSWDNSNQPQHF.

The chain employs TRBV10-1 and TRBJ2-2; tentatively, D is TRBD2 (5 bases). CDR1 is WNHNN and CDR2 is SYGVQD in the germline V gene (reference sequence). This CDR3 is 13 amino acids long. V gave up 3 bases and J gave up 6 bases, with 8 bases separating them. This CDR3 reads CASSDPSSGELFF. CDR3 bases: TGCGCCAGCAGTGACCCTAGCTCCGGGGAGCTGTTTTTT.

The chain has TRBV28 and TRBJ2-1, with a possible D match to TRBD1 (6 bases). This CDR3 has 15 residues. CDR1 MDHEN and CDR2 SYDVKM come from the germline V gene. The V and J ends lost 3 bases and 8 bases respectively, with 17 bases between them. Here the CDR3 DNA reads TGTGCCAGCAGTTTTCACCAGGGGCTTCTCCATGAGCAGTTCTTC. It yields the protein CASSFHQGLLHEQFF.

This chain joins TRBV5-1 and TRBJ2-2; D might be TRBD1 (6 bases). V was shortened by 2 bases and J by 5 bases, with 16 bases between the two germline ends. The CDR3 covers 16 residues. The germline gives CDR1 SGHRS, CDR2 YFSETQ. As DNA, the CDR3 is TGCGCCAGCAGCTTACGGTGGCAGGGGACGACCGGGGAGCTGTTTTTT. It specifies CASSLRWQGTTGELFF. Full variable domain (missing parts from reference TRBV5-1 and TRBJ2-2): KAGVTQTPRYLIKTRGQQVTLSCSPISGHRSVSWYQQTPGQGLQFLFEYFSETQRNKGNFPGRFSGRQFSNSRSEMNVSTLELGDSALYLCASSLRWQGTTGELFFGEGSRLTVL.